There are many counts of the clone carrying this T cell receptor (beta chain). Its target is not known. This sample was taken from a study of T cells in Graves' hyperthyroidism and ophthalmopathy. Study conclusions and caveats: Blood also carried most thyroid clonotypes expanded above 0.001.

V lost 0 bases and J lost 1; bases outside the gene matches: 3. This CDR3 is 15 amino acids long. Germline loops: CDR1 MNHEY, CDR2 SVGAGI. TCR beta CDR3 sequences were amplified from RNA transcripts. Carried out on the TCR CDR3, a first-round RT-PCR used the HTBI primer set. TCRdb re-derived calls from the multiplex PCR reads in MiXCR, one entry per CDR3 protein. The sample contains about 300,000 distinct CDR3 sequences, roughly 20% of which appear only once. Lactation, pregnancy, other autoimmune disease or uncontrolled infection led to exclusion of patients. The sample comprised blood. The V and J genes are TRBV6-5 and TRBJ2-7; 7 positions match TRBD1. This receptor was obtained from a man over 45 with Graves' ophthalmopathy. The CDR3 DNA sequence: TGTGCCAGCAGTTACTCACACAGGGGATCCTACGAGCAGTACTTC. Translated: CASSYSHRGSYEQYF.